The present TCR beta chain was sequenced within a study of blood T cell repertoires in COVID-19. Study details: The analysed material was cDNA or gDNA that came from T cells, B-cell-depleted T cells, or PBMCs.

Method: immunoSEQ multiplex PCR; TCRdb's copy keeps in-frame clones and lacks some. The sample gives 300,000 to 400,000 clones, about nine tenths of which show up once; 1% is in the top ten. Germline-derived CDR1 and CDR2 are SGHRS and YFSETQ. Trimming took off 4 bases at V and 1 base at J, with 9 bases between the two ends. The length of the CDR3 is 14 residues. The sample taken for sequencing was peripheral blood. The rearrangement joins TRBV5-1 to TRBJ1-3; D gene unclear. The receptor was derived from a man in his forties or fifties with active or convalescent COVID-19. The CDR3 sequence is CASSPGLSGNTIYF. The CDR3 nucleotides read TGCGCCAGCAGCCCCGGTTTGTCTGGAAACACCATATATTTT.